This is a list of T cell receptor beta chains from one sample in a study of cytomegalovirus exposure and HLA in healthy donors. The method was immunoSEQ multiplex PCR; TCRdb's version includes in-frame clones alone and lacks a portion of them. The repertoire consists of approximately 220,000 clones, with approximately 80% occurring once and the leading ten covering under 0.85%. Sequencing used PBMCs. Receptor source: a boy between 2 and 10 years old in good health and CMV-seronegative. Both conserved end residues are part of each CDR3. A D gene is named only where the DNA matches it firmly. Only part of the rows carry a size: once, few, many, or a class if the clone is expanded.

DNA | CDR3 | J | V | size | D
TGTGCTAGCAGCCCCGGGGCTAGCGGGAGTTCAACAGATACGCAGTATTTT | CASSPGASGSSTDTQYF | TRBJ2-3 | TRBV7-7 | . | TRBD2
TGTGCCAGCAGCGGGGGCCGACTAGCGGGGGGACCAGATACGCAGTATTTT | CASSGGRLAGGPDTQYF | TRBJ2-3 | TRBV5-4 | . | TRBD2
TGTGCCAGCAGCTTGACAGAGGACGCCTCCTACGAGCAGTACTTC | CASSLTEDASYEQYF | TRBJ2-7 | TRBV7-8 | . | .
TGTGCCAGCAGTAAGGGGCGGAATGAGCAGTTCTTC | CASSKGRNEQFF | TRBJ2-1 | TRBV27 | few | .
TGTGCCAGTAGTTTTGGACTGTACTACGAGCAGTACTTC | CASSFGLYYEQYF | TRBJ2-7 | TRBV19 | . | .
TGTGCCAGCAGCATCGGGACTAGCGGGAAAAATGAGCAGTTCTTC | CASSIGTSGKNEQFF | TRBJ2-1 | TRBV7-9 | . | TRBD2
TGTGCCAGCAGTTCCCCGGGGGGAGGGGATTATGGCTACACCTTC | CASSSPGGGDYGYTF | TRBJ1-2 | TRBV6-6 | . | .
TGCGCCAGCACCGCCGGGGGAGGCACTAATGAAAAACTGTTTTTT | CASTAGGGTNEKLFF | TRBJ1-4 | TRBV4-1 | . | .
TGCGCCAGCAGCCAAGTTGAGACTGGACAAGAGACCCAGTACTTC | CASSQVETGQETQYF | TRBJ2-5 | TRBV4-1 | once | .
TGTGCCCGACTAGAGTCGGGCACTGAAGCTTTCTTT | CARLESGTEAFF | TRBJ1-1 | TRBV30 | . | .
TGTGCCAGCAGCCCCGACAGGGGAAGCTCCTACGAGCAGTACTTC | CASSPDRGSSYEQYF | TRBJ2-7 | TRBV7-6 | . | TRBD1
TGTGCCAGCAGCGTAGATGGAGGGACCTACGAGCAGTACTTC | CASSVDGGTYEQYF | TRBJ2-7 | TRBV9 | . | .
TGTGCCAGTAGTATTGCCAGGGCGACCGGGGAGCTGTTTTTT | CASSIARATGELFF | TRBJ2-2 | TRBV19 | . | .
TGTGCCAGCAGCCGCGGACTAGCCGGATACGAGCAGTACTTC | CASSRGLAGYEQYF | TRBJ2-7 | TRBV4-2 | . | TRBD2
TGTGCCAGCTCATATTCGGGGGGGGCTGGGAATCAGCCCCAGCATTTT | CASSYSGGAGNQPQHF | TRBJ1-5 | TRBV18 | . | .
TGTGCCAGCAGTGATTACAGCTATGGCTACACCTTC | CASSDYSYGYTF | TRBJ1-2 | TRBV2 | few | .
TGCGCCAGCAGCTTAAGGGACAGGGAATACGAGCAGTACTTC | CASSLRDREYEQYF | TRBJ2-7 | TRBV5-1 | . | TRBD1
TGTGCCAGCAGCCCAACTAGCGGGGGGATCGATGAGCAGTTCTTC | CASSPTSGGIDEQFF | TRBJ2-1 | TRBV7-3 | . | TRBD2
TGCGCCAGCAGCCAAGGCCTAGCGGGAGGGGGCACAGATACGCAGTATTTT | CASSQGLAGGGTDTQYF | TRBJ2-3 | TRBV4-1 | . | TRBD2
TGTGCCAGCAGTTCCCCTCGGCTAGCGACCGGGGAGCTGTTTTTT | CASSSPRLATGELFF | TRBJ2-2 | TRBV2 | . | .
TGCGCCAGCAGCTTGAATCTAGCGGGGGGCCGGACCTACAATGAGCAGTTCTTC | CASSLNLAGGRTYNEQFF | TRBJ2-1 | TRBV5-1 | . | TRBD2
TGTGCCAGTAGTATAGCCCGACAGGGAAGGACCAAAAACATTCAGTACTTC | CASSIARQGRTKNIQYF | TRBJ2-4 | TRBV19 | once | TRBD1
TGCGCCAGCAGCTTGGGGGAGGGAATATATAATTCACCCCTCCACTTT | CASSLGEGIYNSPLHF | TRBJ1-6 | TRBV5-1 | . | .
TGTGCCAGCAGCCCCAGGGGGTTCAATCAGCCCCAGCATTTT | CASSPRGFNQPQHF | TRBJ1-5 | TRBV5-6 | . | TRBD1
TGTGCCAGCAGCGGACAGGGGGCGGACTACAATGAGCAGTTCTTC | CASSGQGADYNEQFF | TRBJ2-1 | TRBV7-9 | . | TRBD1
TGTGCCAGCAGTCCCCGAGCGGGAGGATTTACAGATACGCAGTATTTT | CASSPRAGGFTDTQYF | TRBJ2-3 | TRBV27 | once | TRBD2
TGTGCCAGCAGCTTAGTAGCACTTAGCTCCTATAATTCACCCCTCCACTTT | CASSLVALSSYNSPLHF | TRBJ1-6 | TRBV7-2 | . | .
TGTGCCAGCAGCTTAGCCCAGCCGGGGGGAGTTTTCACAGATACGCAGTATTTT | CASSLAQPGGVFTDTQYF | TRBJ2-3 | TRBV11-2 | . | TRBD2
TGTGCCAGCAGAGGACGGGACAGGCTTGGGAATGAGCAGTTCTTC | CASRGRDRLGNEQFF | TRBJ2-1 | TRBV2 | once | TRBD1
TGTGCCACCAGCCTAGACAGATCCACTAGCACAGATACGCAGTATTTT | CATSLDRSTSTDTQYF | TRBJ2-3 | TRBV15 | . | .
TGTGCCAGCAGCCCTAACAGGGGAACCAATGAAAAACTGTTTTTT | CASSPNRGTNEKLFF | TRBJ1-4 | TRBV7-9 | . | TRBD1
TGTGCCAGCGGAGTCAGGGGGTTGACAGATACGCAGTATTTT | CASGVRGLTDTQYF | TRBJ2-3 | TRBV27 | once | TRBD1